These T cell receptor beta chains were read from a single sample in a study of a mutant IDH1 vaccine in newly diagnosed glioma. Sequenced by immunoSEQ multiplex PCR; TCRdb stores in-frame clones only, minus some. The table records 20,000 to 25,000 clones, about 85% of them present only once. The material was PBMCs, obtained from a glioma patient treated with radiotherapy, temozolomide or both. These receptors were taken from a man aged 40-49 years with glioma. Both conserved end residues are part of each CDR3. D genes are given only for firm matches. Size is stated for part of the rows, as once, few or many counts, or as a class when the clone is expanded.

D	size	V	J	DNA	CDR3
TRBD1	-	TRBV29-1	TRBJ2-7	TGCAGCGTGGCACAGGGGGACGAGCAGTACTTC	CSVAQGDEQYF
-	once	TRBV19	TRBJ1-1	TGTGCCAGTAGTATCGGAGCGAACACTGAAGCTTTCTTT	CASSIGANTEAFF
TRBD1	-	TRBV29-1	TRBJ1-2	TGCAGCGCCGACAGGGCATCTAACTATGGCTACACCTTC	CSADRASNYGYTF
-	-	TRBV4-1	TRBJ1-4	TGCGCCAGCAGCCAGGCAGGGGTCTCTAATGAAAAACTGTTTTTT	CASSQAGVSNEKLFF
-	-	TRBV5-1	TRBJ1-2	TGCGCCAGCAGCTTGGTCCCTTTGGGGGCTGACTACACCTTC	CASSLVPLGADYTF
-	-	TRBV2	TRBJ1-1	TGTGCCAGCAGGATCGGGACGAGTCCCACTGAAGCTTTCTTT	CASRIGTSPTEAFF
-	-	TRBV4-2	TRBJ2-3	TGTGCCAGCAGCCGAGTGGGAGATACGCAGTATTTT	CASSRVGDTQYF
-	-	TRBV5-4	TRBJ1-6	TGTGCCAGCAGCCCTTCTCCGGGGAATTCACCCCTCCACTTT	CASSPSPGNSPLHF
TRBD1	-	TRBV6-1	TRBJ2-7	TGTGCCAGCAGTGCCAGGACAGGGACCTACGAGCAGTACTTC	CASSARTGTYEQYF
-	few	TRBV2	TRBJ2-1	TGTGCCAGCAGGGGACTTGGGAATGAGCAGTTCTTC	CASRGLGNEQFF
-	-	TRBV29-1	TRBJ2-2	TGCAGCGTCCATACCACAGGGAGGGAGCTGTTTTTT	CSVHTTGRELFF
-	once	TRBV5-6	TRBJ1-1	TGTGCCAGCAGCTTGGTGGGGGGGGACATGATGAACACTGAAGCTTTCTTT	CASSLVGGDMMNTEAFF
-	-	TRBV2	TRBJ2-7	TGTGCCAGCAGTGAAGTCACCCTCTACGAGCAGTACTTC	CASSEVTLYEQYF
TRBD2	-	TRBV4-2	TRBJ2-1	TGTGCCAGCAGCCAATTAGCAGCGGGAGTGGGTATCAATGAGCAGTTCTTC	CASSQLAAGVGINEQFF
-	-	TRBV18	TRBJ1-4	TGTGCCAGCTCCCGACGGACAAATGAAAAACTGTTTTTT	CASSRRTNEKLFF
-	-	TRBV5-6	TRBJ2-5	TGTGCCAGCAGCTTGAAATGGGGGCCCGGGGCCCAGTACTTC	CASSLKWGPGAQYF
TRBD1	few	TRBV29-1	TRBJ1-1	TGCAGCGTTGAAGTAACAGGGGACACTGAAGCTTTCTTT	CSVEVTGDTEAFF
TRBD2	-	TRBV4-3	TRBJ2-7	TGCGCCAGCAGCCAAGAGGGAGGGATCTCCTACGAGCAGTACTTC	CASSQEGGISYEQYF
TRBD1	few	TRBV30	TRBJ1-1	TGTGCCTGGAAGGCCAGGGGGTCTCGGATGAACACTGAAGCTTTCTTT	CAWKARGSRMNTEAFF
-	-	TRBV18	TRBJ2-5	TGTGCCAGCTCACTCGACCAAGAGACCCAGTACTTC	CASSLDQETQYF
-	once	TRBV6-5	TRBJ2-7	TGTGCCAGCAGTTACCGGGTCCCTGGGTTCGCGGACGAGCAGTACTTC	CASSYRVPGFADEQYF
-	once	TRBV19	TRBJ1-1	TGTGCCAGTAGTGCCACAGGGACTGAAGCTTTCTTT	CASSATGTEAFF
-	-	TRBV5-1	TRBJ1-4	TGCGCCAGCAGCTCGGGAACAACTAATGAAAAACTGTTTTTT	CASSSGTTNEKLFF
TRBD2	-	TRBV2	TRBJ2-3	TGTGCCAGCAGGACTAGCGGGGGGCTATCCACAGATACGCAGTATTTT	CASRTSGGLSTDTQYF
-	-	TRBV18	TRBJ1-3	TGTGCCAGCTCACCTGACGGCCCCTCTGGAAACACCATATATTTT	CASSPDGPSGNTIYF
TRBD1	-	TRBV4-1	TRBJ1-1	TGCGCCAGCAGCCAAGAGGGGACAGGGGGTGAAGCTTTCTTT	CASSQEGTGGEAFF
-	-	TRBV6-1	TRBJ1-2	TGTGCCAGCAGTGAAGGTTCTGACAGGTCCTATGGCTACACCTTC	CASSEGSDRSYGYTF
-	-	TRBV6-5	TRBJ2-7	TGTGCCAGCACTACCCGGGGCAGACCCTACGAGCAGTACTTC	CASTTRGRPYEQYF